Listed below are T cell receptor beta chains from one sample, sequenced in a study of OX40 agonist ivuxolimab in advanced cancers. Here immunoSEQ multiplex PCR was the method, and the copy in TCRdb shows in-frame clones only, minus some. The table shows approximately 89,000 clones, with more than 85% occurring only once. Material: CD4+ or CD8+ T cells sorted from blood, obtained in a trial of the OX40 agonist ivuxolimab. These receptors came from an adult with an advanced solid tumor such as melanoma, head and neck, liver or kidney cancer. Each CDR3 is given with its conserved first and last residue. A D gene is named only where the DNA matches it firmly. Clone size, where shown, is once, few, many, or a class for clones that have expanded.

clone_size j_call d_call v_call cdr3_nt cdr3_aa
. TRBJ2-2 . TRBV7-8 TGTGCCAGCAGCCAAACAACCAACACCGGGGAGCTGTTTTTT CASSQTTNTGELFF
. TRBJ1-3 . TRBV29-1 TGCAGCGTTTGGGCAGGGGTGCGCGGAAACACCATATATTTT CSVWAGVRGNTIYF
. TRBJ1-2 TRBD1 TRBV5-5 TGTGCCAGCAGCAATGGCCCAGGACAGGGAAACTCTGGCTACACCTTC CASSNGPGQGNSGYTF
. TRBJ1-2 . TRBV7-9 TGTGCCAGCAGCCTATCGGGGGGTCCGGATGGCTACACCTTC CASSLSGGPDGYTF
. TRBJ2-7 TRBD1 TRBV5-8 TGTGCCAGCAGCCCCCGGGACAGGGTCTACGAGCAGTACTTC CASSPRDRVYEQYF
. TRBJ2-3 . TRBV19 TGTGCCAGTAGTCACCGGGGGCCCACAGATACGCAGTATTTT CASSHRGPTDTQYF
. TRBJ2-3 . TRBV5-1 TGCGCCAGCAGCTTGGCGGGAGCTGCAGATACGCAGTATTTT CASSLAGAADTQYF
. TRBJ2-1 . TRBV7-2 TGTGCCAGCAGCCCCGACTGGGCCTACAATGAGCAGTTCTTC CASSPDWAYNEQFF
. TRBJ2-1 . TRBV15 TGTGCCACCAGCAGAGCGCAGAATGAGCAGTTCTTC CATSRAQNEQFF
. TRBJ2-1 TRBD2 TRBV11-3 TGTGCCAGCAGCTTAGCACTAGCGGGTGGGAATGAGCAGTTCTTC CASSLALAGGNEQFF
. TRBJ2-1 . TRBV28 TGTGCCAGCGGCAGAGGTGAGCAGTTCTTC CASGRGEQFF
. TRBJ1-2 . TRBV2 TGTGCCAGCAGTGAACAGATAAGGAGCACCTTC CASSEQIRSTF
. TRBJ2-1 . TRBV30 TGTGCCTGGAGAAGGGGGACGCTTTACAATGAGCAGTTCTTC CAWRRGTLYNEQFF
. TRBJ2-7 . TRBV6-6 TGTGCCAGCAGTCCGGGTTTCTCCTACGAGCAGTACTTC CASSPGFSYEQYF
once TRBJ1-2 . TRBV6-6 TGTGCCAGCACCTCGAGAGGGCAGGGATATGGCTACACCTTC CASTSRGQGYGYTF
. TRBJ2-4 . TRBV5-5 TGTGCCAGCAGCGCGAGAGCAGAATTAGCCAAAAACATTCAGTACTTC CASSARAELAKNIQYF
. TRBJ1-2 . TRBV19 TGTGCCAGTAGTATTTACAGGGAACAGGGCTACACCTTC CASSIYREQGYTF
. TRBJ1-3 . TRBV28 TGTGCCAGCAGTTCCCCGTGGGGCGCGGGTTCTGGAAACACCATATATTTT CASSSPWGAGSGNTIYF
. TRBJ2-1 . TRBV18 TGTGCCAGCTCACCACCAGGGGCGAATGAGCAGTTCTTC CASSPPGANEQFF
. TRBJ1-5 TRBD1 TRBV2 TGTGCCAGCAGTGGACAGGGGCTGGGTCAGCCCCAGCATTTT CASSGQGLGQPQHF
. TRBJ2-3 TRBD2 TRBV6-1 TGTGCCAGCAGTGCCGGGGGGTACACAGATACGCAGTATTTT CASSAGGYTDTQYF
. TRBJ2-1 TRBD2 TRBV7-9 TGTGCCAGCATCGCTAGCGGCTCGGACCCCTACAATGAGCAGTTCTTC CASIASGSDPYNEQFF
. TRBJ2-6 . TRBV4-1 TGCGCCAGCAGCCATCAACCCCGGGTTCTGGGGGCCAACGTCCTGACTTTC CASSHQPRVLGANVLTF
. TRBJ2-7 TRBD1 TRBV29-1 TGCAGCGTTCTCCCCTGGGGACAGGGGGCTAGCGAGCAGTACTTC CSVLPWGQGASEQYF
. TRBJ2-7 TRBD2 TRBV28 TGTGCCAGCCACCCTAGCGGGACGCTCCGCGAGCAGTACTTC CASHPSGTLREQYF
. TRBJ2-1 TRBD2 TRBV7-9 TGTGCCAGCAGGGCTCTAGCGGGAGGGCCCTATGAGCAGTTCTTC CASRALAGGPYEQFF
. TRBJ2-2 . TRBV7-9 TGTGCCAGCAGCGCCCCCCGGGTAGTAGGTTCCGGGGAGCTGTTTTTT CASSAPRVVGSGELFF
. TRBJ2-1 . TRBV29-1 TGCAGCGCCGAGGGTGGGGCCTCCTACAATGAGCAGTTCTTC CSAEGGASYNEQFF
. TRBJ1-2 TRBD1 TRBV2 TGTGCCAGCTCAAGGGACAGCACCAACTATGGCTACACCTTC CASSRDSTNYGYTF
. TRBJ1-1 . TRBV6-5 TGTGCCAGCAGTTACTCGGGGTGGGCTTTCTTT CASSYSGWAFF
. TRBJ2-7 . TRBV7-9 TGTGCCAGCAGCTTAGCCGGCAGGGCCAGCTCCTACGAGCAGTACTTC CASSLAGRASSYEQYF
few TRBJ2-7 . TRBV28 TGTGCCAGCAGTTTCCCGCAGGGGTACGAGCAGTACTTC CASSFPQGYEQYF
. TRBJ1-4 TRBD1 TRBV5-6 TGTGCCAGCAGCTTTAGGGGACAGGGGTTCATAAATGAAAAACTGTTTTTT CASSFRGQGFINEKLFF
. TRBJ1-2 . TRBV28 TGTGCCAGCGACGGAGGGTGGGGCGGCTACACCTTC CASDGGWGGYTF
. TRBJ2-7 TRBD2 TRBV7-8 TGTGCCAGCAGCTTACGGGAGGGCTCCTACGAGCAGTACTTC CASSLREGSYEQYF
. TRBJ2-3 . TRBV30 TGTGCCTGGACGGGGAACACAGATACGCAGTATTTT CAWTGNTDTQYF
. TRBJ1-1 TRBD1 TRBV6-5 TGTGCCAGCAGCCGCAGGGGGAATACTGAAGCTTTCTTT CASSRRGNTEAFF
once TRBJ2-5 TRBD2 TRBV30 TGTGCCTGGAGTGGCGGGGCTAGCGGACAAGAGACCCAGTACTTC CAWSGGASGQETQYF
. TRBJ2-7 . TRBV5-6 TGTGCCAGCAGCCGAAGGACAGCTCCATCCGAGCAGTACTTC CASSRRTAPSEQYF
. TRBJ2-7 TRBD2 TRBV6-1 TGTGCCAGCACTGAATTAGCGGGAGGGTTCCGCGAGCAGTACTTC CASTELAGGFREQYF
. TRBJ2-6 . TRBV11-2 TGTGCCGCCTCGGGCTCTGGGGCCAACGTCCTGACTTTC CAASGSGANVLTF
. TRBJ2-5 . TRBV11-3 TGTGCCAGCAGCTTATTAGGGGAGACCCAGTACTTC CASSLLGETQYF
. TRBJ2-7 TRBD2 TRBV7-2 TGTGCCAGCAGCCCCGGACTAGCGGGAGTCTCCGAGCAGTACTTC CASSPGLAGVSEQYF
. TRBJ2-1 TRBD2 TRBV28 TGTGCCAGCAGTCTGACATCGGGAGCGGGAGTCAACAATGAGCAGTTCTTC CASSLTSGAGVNNEQFF
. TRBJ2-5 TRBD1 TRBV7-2 TGTGCCAGCAGCTTAGTGGGGACAGAAAAAGAGACCCAGTACTTC CASSLVGTEKETQYF
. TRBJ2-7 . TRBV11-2 TGTGCCAGCAGCTACATATACGAGCAGTACTTC CASSYIYEQYF
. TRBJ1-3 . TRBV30 TGTGCCTGGATAATGTATGGAAACACCATATATTTT CAWIMYGNTIYF
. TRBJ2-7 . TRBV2 TGTGCCAGCAGTGGACAGGAGCGTCCCTACGAGCAGTACTTC CASSGQERPYEQYF
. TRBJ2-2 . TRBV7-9 TGTGCCAGCAAAGAGGGAGGGGGTACCGGGGAGCTGTTTTTT CASKEGGGTGELFF
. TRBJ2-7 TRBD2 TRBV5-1 TGCGCCAGCAGCTTGCAGCCGGGACTAGCGGGAGCCTACGAGCAGTACTTC CASSLQPGLAGAYEQYF
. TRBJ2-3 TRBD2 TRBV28 TGTGCCAGTGTCGAAGGTAGCGGGAGTAGGACAGATACGCAGTATTTT CASVEGSGSRTDTQYF
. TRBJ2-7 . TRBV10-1 TGCGCCAGCATCAATAGCGGACACCGAAGCTCCTACGAGCAGTACTTC CASINSGHRSSYEQYF
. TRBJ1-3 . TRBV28 TGTGCCAGCAGTCCCAACGGGGCGCATGGAAACACCATATATTTT CASSPNGAHGNTIYF
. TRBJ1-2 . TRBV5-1 TGCGCCAGCAGCTTGGGACGGTTATATGGCTACACCTTC CASSLGRLYGYTF
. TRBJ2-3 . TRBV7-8 TGTGCCAGCAGCTTAGAAGGGCCCACAGATACGCAGTATTTT CASSLEGPTDTQYF
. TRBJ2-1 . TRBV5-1 TGCGCCAGCAGGGAGAGGACCGTCACCTACAATGAGCAGTTCTTC CASRERTVTYNEQFF